This T cell receptor beta chain was identified during a study of regulatory T cells in long-lasting Graves disease. Findings and caveats of the study: Whereas new patients shared some 970 public clonotypes, persistent patients shared more, at approximately 2,500.

In building TCR beta libraries, iRepertoire HTBI primers were used together with Arm-PCR of CDR3 regions. TCRdb reprocessed the multiplex PCR reads via MiXCR and lists one record per CDR3 protein. Of 350,000 to 400,000 distinct CDR3 sequences listed, roughly 15% are singletons. Regarding this clonotype: Its target is not known.

The CDR3 runs to 14 residues. Germline lookup yields CDR1 MNHEY and CDR2 SMNVEV (reference sequence). The V end was cut by 11 bases, the J end by 2 bases, with 17 bases between. Time point of the sample: newly diagnosed GD, antithyroid drugs for less than 3 months. PBMC RNA served as the TCR library source. This sample also appeared in a second study, on T cells in Graves' hyperthyroidism and ophthalmopathy.

The specimen comprised peripheral blood mononuclear cells (PBMCs), sampled at new diagnosis, from a patient treated with antithyroid drugs. V gene TRBV27 combines with J gene TRBJ2-3; the D is unclear. The sequence was collected from a woman between 18 and 29 years old with Graves disease. The CDR3 DNA reads TGTGCCCCCGAGGCTCCCACCAACACAGATACGCAGTATTTT. Translated: CAPEAPTNTDTQYF.